The clone carrying this T cell receptor beta chain came up a few times. The antigen is undetermined. Gene names are the mouse ones. Coverage ceases 4 residues before the CDR3 finishes, and the germline J gene fills in the end. CDR1 FNHDT and CDR2 SITEND come from the germline V gene (reference sequence). This CDR3 has 14 residues. Trimming left V 4 bases short and J 0 bases short, with 9 bases between. The record originates from a study of CD8+ T cells in alopecia areata. In each case, RNA was isolated and then reverse transcribed into cDNA as the sequencing template. Sequenced by immunoSEQ multiplex PCR; TCRdb stores in-frame clones only, minus some. The specimen has roughly 120,000 clones, none found just once. Study-level points and caveats: Sharing of TCRs across patients appeared less clear than in mice, possibly for HLA-related reasons.

This sequence joins TRBV19 and TRBJ2-4; a possible D gene is TRBD1 (6 bases). Specimen: lesional skin. The TCR comes from a C3H/HeJ mouse with alopecia areata. The MHC haplotype recorded for the strain is H2-k. The CDR3 DNA, read in part, is TGTGCCAGCAGTTCGGACAGTAGTCAAAAC. The encoded protein is CASSSDSSQN. The entire CDR3 is CASSSDSSQNTLYF.